The 12 T cell receptor beta chains below all came from one sample that was sequenced in a study of OX40 agonist ivuxolimab in advanced cancers. Only in-frame clones appear in the TCRdb table, and some are missing; sequencing was by immunoSEQ multiplex PCR. Of tens of thousands of clones detected, approximately 85% appear once; the ten largest clones hold approximately 5%. Here the sequenced sample was CD4+ or CD8+ T cells sorted from blood, taken in a trial of the OX40 agonist ivuxolimab. These TCRs come from an adult with an advanced solid tumor such as melanoma, head and neck, liver or kidney cancer.

This chain joins TRBV19 and TRBJ2-5; 9 bases map to TRBD1. The ends lost 3 bases at V and 5 bases at J; junction bases unmatched: 7. Germline-derived CDR1 and CDR2 are LNHDA and SQIVND (reference sequence). The CDR3 contains 15 residues. The CDR3 nucleotides read TGTGCCAGTAGTATTTGGACAGGGGTTGGGGAGACCCAGTACTTC. Protein sequence: CASSIWTGVGETQYF.

The V gene is TRBV11-2, the J gene TRBJ2-5, with D perhaps TRBD1 or TRBD2 (6 bases each). Germline-derived CDR1 and CDR2 are SGHAT and FQNNGV. The CDR3 length is 15 residues. Deletions cut 3 bases from V and 8 bases from J, with 19 bases between. CDR3 sequence reads: CASSFWGARLETQYF. The CDR3 bases are TGTGCCAGCAGCTTCTGGGGGGCTCGCCTGGAAACCCAGTACTTC.

The rearrangement uses TRBV6-5 and TRBJ2-7; unclear D gene. Germline CDR1 reads MNHEY; CDR2 reads SVGAGI. Trimming cost V 6 bases and J 12 bases, with 21 bases left between them. This CDR3 region has 13 residues. The CDR3 DNA is TGTGCCAGCAGGCAGGACGGCATCCCATTACCGTACTTC. This sequence encodes CASRQDGIPLPYF.

The chain links TRBV6-5 to TRBJ2-7; 10 bases align to TRBD1. The V segment lost 2 bases and the J segment 3 bases; nucleotides outside the gene matches: 4. The CDR3 totals 15 residues. Germline V lookup: CDR1 MNHEY, CDR2 SVGAGI. DNA of the CDR3: TGTGCCAGCAGTTACGGGACAGGGGTGAGCTACGAGCAGTACTTC. Its protein is CASSYGTGVSYEQYF.

The V and J genes are TRBV4-1 and TRBJ2-7, with 12 nucleotides matching TRBD1. The trim removed 4 bases at V and 5 bases at J, leaving 15 bases unmatched. The CDR3 extends over 18 amino acids. Germline V lookup: CDR1 MGHRA, CDR2 YSYEKL. In DNA form, the CDR3 reads TGCGCCAGCAGCCTACAGACCGGGACAGGGGGCGCGACGAACGAGCAGTACTTC. Protein product: CASSLQTGTGGATNEQYF.

The V call is TRBV14, the J call TRBJ2-1; D may be TRBD2 (6 bases). Trimming took off 3 bases at V and 10 bases at J, with 13 bases between the two ends. Germline loops: CDR1 SGHDN, CDR2 FVKESK. CDR3 size: 13 residues. The CDR3 loop reads CASSHGGWGEQFF. In DNA, the CDR3 is TGTGCCAGCAGCCATGGGGGGTGGGGCGAGCAGTTCTTC. The whole variable domain, filled in from reference TRBV14 and TRBJ2-1, reads EAGVTQFPSHSVIEKGQTVTLRCDPISGHDNLYWYRRVMGKEIKFLLHFVKESKQDESGMPNNRFLAERTGGTYSTLKVQPAELEDSGVYFCASSHGGWGEQFFGPGTRLTVL.

About this clone: One end of the junction varies from germline; a read error may be responsible. The V call is TRBV7-7, the J call TRBJ2-1; 7 nucleotides line up with TRBD1. The CDR3 has 13 amino acids. Germline V CDR1 and CDR2: SSHAT, FNYEAQ (reference sequence). This CDR3 is CASSLLETGSQFF. CDR3 DNA: TGTGCTAGCAGCTTACTCGAGACAGGGTCCCAGTTCTTC.

This clone came up once. The rearrangement links TRBV4-3 to TRBJ2-5; 9 positions agree with TRBD2. Germline-derived CDR1 and CDR2 are LGHNA and YSLEER. V shed 0 bases and J 4 bases; nucleotides not matched to a gene: 3. The CDR3 is 15 amino acids. CDR3 protein: CASSQEGGRGETQYF. The CDR3 DNA follows: TGCGCCAGCAGCCAAGAAGGCGGGAGGGGAGAGACCCAGTACTTC.

This CDR3 reads CASSYSKGKDQPQHF. CDR3 nucleotide sequence: TGTGCCAGCAGTTACTCGAAGGGGAAAGATCAGCCCCAGCATTTT. The chain employs TRBV6-6 and TRBJ1-5; possibly TRBD1 for D (5 bases). The CDR3 is 15 amino acids. Deletions cut 0 bases from V and 5 bases from J, with 11 bases between. Germline lookup yields CDR1 MNHNY and CDR2 SVGAGI (reference sequence).

The chain links TRBV10-1 to TRBJ1-5; D is undetermined. The CDR3 extends over 12 amino acids. V was trimmed by 7 bases and J by 4 bases, leaving 8 bases between them. The germline gives CDR1 WNHNN, CDR2 SYGVQD (reference sequence). CDR3: CASISGNQPQHF. Here the CDR3 DNA reads TGCGCCAGCATCAGCGGAAATCAGCCCCAGCATTTT.

The rearrangement uses TRBV2 and TRBJ2-7; D possibly uses TRBD1 or TRBD2 (5 bases each). Germline V lookup: CDR1 SNHLY, CDR2 FYNNEI. V gave up 7 bases and J gave up 6 bases, with 16 bases separating them. The CDR3 has 13 amino acids. The CDR3 protein is CASKQGETSEQYF. Here the CDR3 DNA reads TGTGCCAGCAAGCAGGGAGAGACCAGCGAGCAGTACTTC.

The V call is TRBV28, the J call TRBJ2-5; D assignment may be TRBD1 or TRBD2 (6 bases each). V was trimmed by 7 bases and J by 1 base, leaving 10 bases between them. Germline lookup yields CDR1 MDHEN and CDR2 SYDVKM. The CDR3 is 13 amino acids. In DNA, the CDR3 is TGTGCCAGCACCAGGGGAGGCCAAGAGACCCAGTACTTC. Its protein product is CASTRGGQETQYF.